The 5 T cell receptor beta chains in this list originate from one sample, sequenced in a study of blood T cell repertoires in COVID-19. The protocol was immunoSEQ multiplex PCR, while the TCRdb copy is restricted to in-frame clones and leaves out a portion. The table includes roughly 250,000 clones, nearly 90% detected once. Material: peripheral blood. Every receptor here comes from a woman aged 40 to 50 who had recovered from COVID-19.

This chain links TRBV6-1 with TRBJ1-2, with 7 bases lining up with TRBD1. Germline trimming cut 0 bases from V and 6 bases from J; bases unmatched to any gene: 13. The V gene's germline CDR1 is MNHNS and CDR2 SASEGT. CDR3 length: 17 residues. This CDR3 is CASSEALYRIQGNGYTF. CDR3 bases: TGTGCCAGCAGTGAAGCGCTTTATCGTATACAGGGGAATGGCTACACCTTC.

This rearrangement joins TRBV7-3 to TRBJ2-2, with D perhaps TRBD2 (5 bases). V was shortened by 5 bases and J by 3 bases, with 13 bases between the two germline ends. The CDR3 consists of 15 residues. The germline V gene has CDR1 SGHTA and CDR2 FQGTGA. The CDR3 nucleotides are TGTGCCAGCAGCCGGACTGGAGGTCACACCGGGGAGCTGTTTTTT. Translating gives CASSRTGGHTGELFF.

The CDR3 bases are TGTGCCAGCAGTTTCGGGTTAGACGGGAGCTCCTACAATGAGCAGTTCTTC. Translation: CASSFGLDGSSYNEQFF. This chain links TRBV28 with TRBJ2-1; a possible D gene is TRBD2 (6 bases). CDR1 MDHEN and CDR2 SYDVKM come from the germline V gene. Trimming left V 3 bases short and J 0 bases short, with 15 bases between. The CDR3 totals 17 residues.

J is TRBJ2-1 and V is TRBV15, with D unresolved. Germline CDR1 LNHNV, CDR2 YYDKDF (reference sequence). V lost 0 bases and J lost 8, with 5 bases in between. CDR3 length equals 12 residues. CDR3 bases: TGTGCCACCAGCAGAGATTTCGATGAGCAGTTCTTC. It yields the protein CATSRDFDEQFF.

DNA of the CDR3: TGTGCCAGCAGTGTTACTCAAGAGACCCAGTACTTC. Translated: CASSVTQETQYF. The V and J genes are TRBV2 and TRBJ2-5; the D is unclear. Germline values: CDR1 SNHLY, CDR2 FYNNEI. The CDR3 extends over 12 amino acids. V was trimmed by 4 bases and J by 2 bases, leaving 5 bases between them.